This T cell receptor (beta chain) emerged from a study of blood T cell repertoires in COVID-19. V shed 2 bases, J shed 0 bases, and the junction held 8 bases outside the gene matches. The germline V gene encodes CDR1 MGHRA and CDR2 YSYEKL. CDR3 length equals 19 residues. Method: immunoSEQ multiplex PCR; TCRdb's copy keeps in-frame clones and lacks some. The sample has about 55,000 clones, about 91% seen once. The sequencing sample was made of peripheral blood. The TCR comes from a man aged 50 to 60 with active COVID-19. The J gene is TRBJ1-6, the V gene TRBV4-1, with 9 positions matching TRBD1. For the CDR3, the DNA is TGCGCCAGCAGCCAACGACAGGGGGAATCAAGCTCCTATAATTCACCCCTCCACTTT. Its translation is CASSQRQGESSSYNSPLHF.